Following are 30 T cell receptor beta chains from one sample sequenced in a study of identical twins. TCRdb itself ran the 5' RACE reads through MiXCR, one entry per CDR3 protein. This sample carries a few hundred thousand distinct CDR3 sequences, around 20% of them seen once, and the ten largest clones take less than 15%. The sequencing input was naive T cells sorted from blood. Receptors were obtained from a man aged 45-65 years in good health.

This clonotype came up a few times. The rearrangement joins TRBV12-3 or TRBV12-4 to TRBJ2-2; either TRBD1 or TRBD2 may fit D (5 bases each). CDR3 length: 14 amino acids. V lost 1 base to trimming and J lost 3 bases, with 6 bases between them. CDR3 sequence (DNA): TGTGCCAGCAGTTTAGGAGGGGACACCGGGGAGCTGTTTTTT. Translating gives CASSLGGDTGELFF.

This chain connects TRBV12-3 or TRBV12-4 to TRBJ2-2, with D possibly called TRBD1 or TRBD2 (7 bases each). This CDR3 spans 16 amino acids. V lost 3 bases, J lost 8 bases, and 19 bases lay in between. As DNA, the CDR3 is TGTGCCAGCAGTTTGGGAGGGGGCGATAGTTTGGGGGAGCTGTTTTTT. Translation gives CASSLGGGDSLGELFF.

This clonotype was recorded many times. The chain employs TRBV20-1 and TRBJ2-5, with 7 bases aligning to TRBD2. Trimming cost V 6 bases and J 6 bases; bases outside gene matches: 13. The germline gives CDR1 DFQATT, CDR2 SNEGSKA (reference sequence). CDR3 size: 14 residues. CDR3 sequence reads: CSAVGASGRKTQYF. For the CDR3, the DNA is TGCAGTGCCGTAGGGGCTAGCGGAAGGAAGACCCAGTACTTC.

The chain is built from TRBV12-3 or TRBV12-4 and TRBJ1-5, with D hard to call. V was shortened by 1 base and J by 2 bases, with 9 bases between the two germline ends. The CDR3 totals 15 residues. CDR3 nucleotide sequence: TGTGCCAGCAGTTTAGGCTGGGTTGGCAATCAGCCCCAGCATTTT. This sequence encodes CASSLGWVGNQPQHF.

The chain uses TRBV5-1 and TRBJ2-1; D not certain. V was cut by 0 bases and J by 7 bases, with 5 bases left in between. Germline values: CDR1 SGHRS, CDR2 YFSETQ. The CDR3 has 12 amino acids. The DNA for the CDR3 is TGCGCCAGCAGCTTGGAGAGAAATGAGCAGTTCTTC. Amino acids: CASSLERNEQFF.

The chain uses TRBV4-3 and TRBJ1-6; the D gene is possibly TRBD1 (5 bases). Trimming removed 1 base from V and 11 bases from J, with 12 bases in between. The CDR3 is 14 residues long. CDR1 LGHNA and CDR2 YSLEER come from the germline V gene. In nucleotides, the CDR3 is TGCGCCAGCAGCCAAGGAGGGACTAGGACACCCCTCCACTTT. The encoded protein is CASSQGGTRTPLHF.

With regard to this clonotype: A much larger clone lies a single base off, so this may be a read error. The rearrangement uses TRBV3-1 and TRBJ2-7, with D perhaps matching TRBD1 (5 bases). The CDR3 is 14 amino acids. From germline, CDR1 is LGHDT and CDR2 YNNKEL (reference sequence). The V gene lost 5 bases and the J gene lost 2 bases, with 13 bases spanning the gap. The CDR3 DNA sequence: TGTGCCAGCAGCTCAGGGTTTGGCGCCTACGAGCAGTACTTC. Translated, it gives CASSSGFGAYEQYF.

This clonotype was detected a few times. The rearrangement joins TRBV7-2 to TRBJ2-5; TRBD2 might be the D (6 bases). V lost 2 bases and J 3 bases, leaving 10 bases between the germline ends. This CDR3 is 14 amino acids long. Germline V gene lookup returns CDR1 SGHTA and CDR2 FQGNSA. The CDR3 DNA reads as TGTGCCAGCAGCTTATCAGCGGGTGAAGAGACCCAGTACTTC. As protein: CASSLSAGEETQYF.

The chain recombines TRBV27 with TRBJ2-7, with D perhaps matching TRBD2 (6 bases). V lost 5 bases and J 4 bases, leaving 18 bases between the germline ends. Germline CDR1 and CDR2: MNHEY and SMNVEV (reference sequence). The CDR3 runs to 15 residues. The CDR3 loop reads CASSRGREFSYEQYF. CDR3 sequence (DNA): TGTGCCAGCAGTAGGGGACGGGAGTTTTCATACGAGCAGTACTTC.

The table lists this clonotype with a few counts. The rearrangement uses TRBV4-3 and TRBJ2-7; 7 positions match TRBD1. The CDR3 is 17 amino acids. J gave up 2 bases and V 0 bases, and 10 bases lay outside the gene matches. CDR1 and CDR2 from the germline V gene are LGHNA and YSLEER. In nucleotides, the CDR3 is TGCGCCAGCAGCCAAGATTTGACGGGACAGCTGACCTACGAGCAGTACTTC. Translated, it gives CASSQDLTGQLTYEQYF.

The sample holds a few counts of this clonotype. This chain uses TRBV20-1 with TRBJ1-1; a possible D gene is TRBD1 (5 bases). The CDR3 extends over 14 amino acids. The V and J ends lost 6 bases and 4 bases respectively, with 18 bases between them. Germline lookup yields CDR1 DFQATT and CDR2 SNEGSKA (reference sequence). Here the CDR3 DNA reads TGCAGTGCCCAGGCGGGGGGGTTGACCACTGAAGCTTTCTTT. Its protein product is CSAQAGGLTTEAFF.

The J gene is TRBJ2-5, the V gene TRBV6-5, with D unresolved. V gave up 5 bases and J gave up 4 bases, with 14 bases separating them. CDR1 and CDR2 from the germline V gene are MNHEY and SVGAGI. The CDR3 runs to 14 residues. CDR3 bases: TGTGCCAGCAGTCTCTCGACGGTCCGAGAGACCCAGTACTTC. Its translation: CASSLSTVRETQYF.

The chain joins TRBV6-5 to TRBJ1-4, with 9 bases fitting TRBD1. CDR3 size: 14 residues. CDR1 and CDR2 (germline): MNHEY, SVGAGI. The V and J ends lost 4 bases and 8 bases, in that order; junction bases with no gene match: 5. This chain's CDR3 is CASSSGTGIEKLFF. For the CDR3, the DNA is TGTGCCAGCAGTTCAGGGACAGGGATAGAAAAACTGTTTTTT.

This clonotype occurred many times. J is TRBJ1-1 and V is TRBV12-3 or TRBV12-4; TRBD1 matches 11 bases. The V gene end was trimmed by 2 bases and the J gene end by 8 bases; junction bases not matched to a gene: 4. This CDR3 comprises 14 residues. The CDR3 sequence: CASSLTGTGGEAFF. In DNA form, the CDR3 reads TGTGCCAGCAGTTTAACCGGGACAGGGGGGGAAGCTTTCTTT.

This clonotype was picked up a small number of times. V is TRBV18 and J is TRBJ2-1; 9 bases line up with TRBD2. Germline V gene data show CDR1 as KGHSH and CDR2 as LQKENI. The CDR3 has 17 residues. Losses at the gene ends were 2 bases for V and 1 base for J; bases not matched to a gene: 6. The CDR3 region has the DNA TGTGCCAGCTCACCATTAGCGGGAGTACGGTCCTACAATGAGCAGTTCTTC. As protein: CASSPLAGVRSYNEQFF.

This clonotype has ten or more counts. This rearrangement joins TRBV10-3 to TRBJ2-7; 12 nucleotides match TRBD2. The CDR3 length is 15 residues. J lost 5 bases, V lost 2 bases, and 4 bases had no gene match. The germline V gene has CDR1 ENHRY and CDR2 SYGVKD. In DNA, the CDR3 is TGTGCCATCAGTGAGGGGCTAGCGGGAGGGGACGAGCAGTACTTC. Protein product: CAISEGLAGGDEQYF.

This clonotype appeared a few times. The chain joins TRBV12-3 or TRBV12-4 to TRBJ2-7, with 10 bases aligning to TRBD2. The CDR3 has 15 amino acids. V trimming: 5 bases; J trimming: 5 bases; junction bases outside the gene matches: 9. The CDR3 bases are TGTGCCAGCAGTCCCCTAGCGGGAGTTATCCACGAGCAGTACTTC. This encodes CASSPLAGVIHEQYF.

This clonotype was picked up a small number of times. The DNA is left out, because the CDR3 cannot be placed on it with certainty; the CDR3 is given as TCRdb lists it. The chain combines TRBV25-1 with TRBJ1-1; the table names TRBD1, a call not compared with the DNA. The germline V gene encodes CDR1 MGHDK and CDR2 SYGVNS. The CDR3 is 11 amino acids long, termini counted. The CDR3 protein is CASSFGRGTFF.

As regards this clonotype: Being one base from a much bigger clone, this may be a read error. V and J are TRBV5-1 and TRBJ2-1, with D perhaps TRBD2 (6 bases). The V end was cut by 2 bases, the J end by 3 bases, with 18 bases between. Looked up from germline, CDR1 is SGHRS and CDR2 is YFSETQ. The CDR3 runs 17 residues. CDR3 nucleotide sequence: TGCGCCAGCAGCTTCGCCCGGGTAGAGGGACTCTACAATGAGCAGTTCTTC. Translating gives CASSFARVEGLYNEQFF.

There are a few counts of this clonotype. The chain links TRBV4-3 to TRBJ2-7, with D perhaps matching TRBD1 or TRBD2 (5 bases each). CDR3 length equals 16 residues. V lost 3 bases to trimming and J lost 1 base, with 16 bases between them. The V gene's germline CDR1 is LGHNA and CDR2 YSLEER. The CDR3: CASSHSTGTASYEQYF. The CDR3 coding sequence is TGCGCCAGCAGCCACTCGACCGGGACCGCGTCCTACGAGCAGTACTTC.

At least ten counts were recorded for this clonotype. This rearrangement joins TRBV29-1 to TRBJ2-7, with D perhaps TRBD2 (5 bases). With 7 bases removed from V and 5 bases from J, the gap between germline ends came to 15 bases. The germline V gene encodes CDR1 SQVTM and CDR2 ANQGSEA. This CDR3 has 12 amino acids. For the CDR3, the DNA is TGCAGCGCATCTCGAGGGAGTCACGAGCAGTACTTC. Protein product: CSASRGSHEQYF.

This rearrangement joins TRBV28 to TRBJ2-7, with 7 bases lining up with TRBD1. This CDR3 region has 15 residues. Germline-derived CDR1 and CDR2 are MDHEN and SYDVKM. V shed 6 bases and J 0 bases; nucleotides not matched to a gene: 8. The CDR3 sequence: CASSWTGRYSYEQYF. DNA for the CDR3: TGTGCCAGCAGCTGGACAGGCCGCTACTCCTACGAGCAGTACTTC.

The J gene is TRBJ1-4, the V gene TRBV5-1; D gene ambiguous. V gave up 4 bases and J gave up 8 bases, with 12 bases separating them. Germline-derived CDR1 and CDR2 are SGHRS and YFSETQ. The CDR3 has 13 residues. CDR3 protein: CASSLDIGEKLFF. The DNA for the CDR3 is TGCGCCAGCAGCCTAGACATCGGGGAAAAACTGTTTTTT.

The table lists this clonotype with a few counts. The CDR3 protein is CASREGDWGEQFF. As DNA, the CDR3 is TGCGCCAGCAGAGAGGGGGATTGGGGTGAGCAGTTCTTC. The gene calls are TRBV4-3 and TRBJ2-1; tentatively, D is TRBD1 (6 bases). The CDR3 is 13 amino acids. Trimming took 6 bases from V and 9 from J, leaving 15 bases between them. CDR1 and CDR2 (germline): LGHNA, YSLEER.

This clonotype has a handful of counts. This chain joins TRBV19 and TRBJ2-1, with D possibly called TRBD1 or TRBD2 (6 bases each). Germline CDR1 and CDR2: LNHDA and SQIVND (reference sequence). V was shortened by 7 bases and J by 7 bases, with 20 bases between the two germline ends. The CDR3 length is 15 residues. The CDR3 DNA reads TGTGCCAGTAAGGGAGGACAGCCCAAAGGTAATGAGCAGTTCTTC. It is translated as CASKGGQPKGNEQFF.

This clonotype was recorded many times. The chain employs TRBV4-3 and TRBJ2-2, with a possible D match to TRBD2 (6 bases). Trimming pared 1 base from V and 2 bases from J, leaving 8 bases between. The CDR3 contains 15 residues. CDR1 is LGHNA, CDR2 YSLEER, per germline. Here the CDR3 reads CASSQAGANTGELFF. The CDR3 region has the DNA TGCGCCAGCAGCCAAGCGGGAGCAAACACCGGGGAGCTGTTTTTT.

The chain carries TRBV3-1 and TRBJ2-7; unclear D gene. This CDR3 region has 14 residues. The germline V gene encodes CDR1 LGHDT and CDR2 YNNKEL (reference sequence). V lost 1 base to trimming and J lost 0 bases, with 7 bases between them. The CDR3 is CASSQVPVSYEQYF. In DNA, the CDR3 is TGTGCCAGCAGCCAAGTCCCCGTCTCCTACGAGCAGTACTTC.

The genes are TRBV7-2 and TRBJ2-7, with a possible D match to TRBD2 (5 bases). Germline CDR1 is SGHTA and CDR2 is FQGNSA. V lost 5 bases and J lost 0, with 11 bases in between. The CDR3 contains 14 residues. The CDR3 DNA reads TGTGCCAGCAGCAGAGGACTTAACTCCTACGAGCAGTACTTC. This gives the protein CASSRGLNSYEQYF.

Remarks on this clonotype: Given a much more abundant clone one base away, this may be a read error. The J gene is TRBJ2-7, the V gene TRBV10-2; D perhaps matches TRBD1 (6 bases). Per the germline V gene, CDR1 is WSHSY and CDR2 is SAAADI. This CDR3 has 14 amino acids. The V and J ends lost 3 bases and 5 bases respectively, with 14 bases between them. The CDR3 bases are TGCGCCAGCAGTGAAACCGGGGCAGGGGACGAGCAGTACTTC. Protein sequence: CASSETGAGDEQYF.

This sequence joins TRBV7-9 and TRBJ2-1; 8 nucleotides match TRBD2. V lost 1 base and J lost 8; bases outside the gene matches: 7. From germline, CDR1 is SEHNR and CDR2 FQNEAQ (reference sequence). The CDR3 contains 15 residues. The CDR3: CASSLVRGGVDEQFF. In DNA, the CDR3 is TGTGCCAGCAGCTTAGTTCGGGGGGGTGTGGATGAGCAGTTCTTC. Variable domain in full (rest from reference TRBV7-9 and TRBJ2-1): DTGVSQNPRHKITKRGQNVTFRCDPISEHNRLYWYRQTLGQGPEFLTYFQNEAQLEKSRLLSDRFSAERPKGSFSTLEIQRTEQGDSAMYLCASSLVRGGVDEQFFGPGTRLTVL.